These 24 T cell receptor beta chains were sequenced from one sample in a study of blood T cell repertoires in COVID-19. Measured with immunoSEQ multiplex PCR; TCRdb has only the in-frame clones, and not every one. The table shows some 78,000 clones, with roughly 88% occurring only once. The source material was peripheral blood. The receptors here all came from a man aged 50 to 60 with active or convalescent COVID-19.

The gene calls are TRBV30 and TRBJ2-5; 10 bases line up with TRBD1. Trimming at V came to 1 base and at J to 4 bases, leaving 3 bases not matched to a gene. The CDR3 is 14 residues long. CDR1 is GTSNPN, CDR2 SVGIG, per germline (reference sequence). The DNA of the CDR3 is TGTGCCTGGAGTGCCGGACAGGGGGGAGAGACCCAGTACTTC. Translating it yields CAWSAGQGGETQYF.

To note about this clone: Other nucleotide sequences from this sample produce the same CDR3. V gene TRBV19 combines with J gene TRBJ1-5; D ambiguous. CDR3 size: 13 residues. Germline V gene lookup returns CDR1 LNHDA and CDR2 SQIVND (reference sequence). V lost 3 bases to trimming and J lost 0 bases, with 3 bases between them. The CDR3 region has the DNA TGTGCCAGTAGTATTAGTAGCAATCAGCCCCAGCATTTT. Encoded protein: CASSISSNQPQHF. The full variable domain, its missing parts supplied by reference TRBV19 and TRBJ1-5, is DGGITQSPKYLFRKEGQNVTLSCEQNLNHDAMYWYRQDPGQGLRLIYYSQIVNDFQKGDIAEGYSVSREKKESFPLTVTSAQKNPTAFYLCASSISSNQPQHFGDGTRLSIL.

The V gene is TRBV5-1, the J gene TRBJ2-3; the D gene is possibly TRBD1 (7 bases). V was cut by 4 bases and J by 4 bases, with 28 bases left in between. The CDR3 totals 19 residues. The germline V gene has CDR1 SGHRS and CDR2 YFSETQ. The CDR3, as DNA: TGCGCCAGCAGCGGCGCAGGGGGGAATCTGTACAGTATTGCAGATACGCAGTATTTT. It translates to CASSGAGGNLYSIADTQYF.

This clone has only a few counts. J is TRBJ2-1 and V is TRBV11-2; 12 positions match TRBD1. With V trimmed by 5 bases and J by 5 bases, 10 bases remained unmatched. The CDR3 has 17 amino acids. Germline CDR1 reads SGHAT; CDR2 reads FQNNGV. The CDR3 DNA reads as TGTGCCAGCAGCATCCATCTGGGGACAGGGGGCAACAATGAGCAGTTCTTC. Its protein is CASSIHLGTGGNNEQFF.

The rearrangement joins TRBV27 to TRBJ2-7, with D perhaps matching TRBD1 (6 bases). The germline V gene has CDR1 MNHEY and CDR2 SMNVEV (reference sequence). V was trimmed by 5 bases and J by 1 base, leaving 9 bases between them. CDR3 length: 13 residues. CDR3 protein: CASSNRDSYEQYF. The CDR3 region has the DNA TGTGCCAGCAGTAACAGGGATTCCTACGAGCAGTACTTC.

This clone has just one count. The J gene is TRBJ1-1, the V gene TRBV5-6; 8 nucleotides agree with TRBD1. Germline trimming cut 0 bases from V and 1 base from J; bases unmatched to any gene: 5. The CDR3 runs to 16 residues. Germline V gene data show CDR1 as SGHDT and CDR2 as YYEEEE. The CDR3 bases are TGTGCCAGCAGCTTGGTTGGTGGGACAGGGAACACTGAAGCTTTCTTT. Amino acid sequence: CASSLVGGTGNTEAFF.

The V gene is TRBV18, the J gene TRBJ2-1; D perhaps matches TRBD2 (6 bases). The CDR3 runs to 15 residues. Germline V gene data show CDR1 as KGHSH and CDR2 as LQKENI. Trimming cost V 4 bases and J 0 bases, with 10 bases left between them. CDR3 amino acids: CASSQDGGSYNEQFF. CDR3 coding DNA: TGTGCCAGCTCACAGGACGGGGGCTCCTACAATGAGCAGTTCTTC.

The chain has TRBV24-1 and TRBJ2-2, with D perhaps matching TRBD1 (5 bases). There are 14 residues in the CDR3. V was clipped by 3 bases and J by 1 base, with 5 bases between them. Germline V lookup: CDR1 KGHDR, CDR2 SFDVKD. The CDR3 nucleotides are TGTGCCACCAGTGATGGACAGAACACCGGGGAGCTGTTTTTT. As protein: CATSDGQNTGELFF.

The chain carries TRBV5-1 and TRBJ1-5; 10 bases line up with TRBD1. In germline, CDR1 is SGHRS, CDR2 YFSETQ. The CDR3 is 17 residues long. V dropped 4 bases and J dropped 1; count of bases not matched to a gene: 8. CDR3 sequence: CASSPGTGDGSNQPQHF. CDR3 nucleotides: TGCGCCAGCAGCCCCGGGACAGGGGATGGCAGCAATCAGCCCCAGCATTTT.

The chain couples TRBV3-1 (or the pseudogene TRBV3-2) to TRBJ1-3; the D is unclear. V was trimmed by 3 bases and J by 1 base, leaving 10 bases between them. The length of the CDR3 is 15 residues. Germline-derived CDR1 and CDR2 are LGHDT and YNNKEL (reference sequence). The CDR3 here is CASSQHSGSGNTIYF. CDR3 DNA sequence: TGTGCCAGCAGCCAGCATTCGGGATCTGGAAACACCATATATTTT.

This rearrangement joins TRBV19 to TRBJ1-4, with D unresolved. Germline V gene sequence: CDR1 LNHDA, CDR2 SQIVND (reference sequence). Trimming stripped 2 bases from V and 5 bases from J, with 9 bases between. The CDR3 covers 14 residues. CDR3 amino acids: CASSISPLNEKLFF. The CDR3, as DNA: TGTGCCAGTAGTATATCCCCATTGAATGAAAAACTGTTTTTT.

J is TRBJ2-1 and V is TRBV13, with 11 bases lining up with TRBD2. Losses at the gene ends were 2 bases for V and 5 bases for J; bases not matched to a gene: 5. Germline V gene lookup returns CDR1 PRHDT and CDR2 FYEKMQ (reference sequence). The CDR3 has 16 amino acids. CDR3 in amino acids: CASSLRLAGLDNEQFF. DNA of the CDR3: TGTGCCAGCAGCTTAAGACTAGCGGGGCTAGACAATGAGCAGTTCTTC.

This clone was counted at least ten times. The rearrangement uses TRBV28 and TRBJ1-5; 11 bases match TRBD1. This CDR3 spans 14 amino acids. V trimming: 6 bases; J trimming: 7 bases; junction bases outside the gene matches: 5. CDR1 is MDHEN, CDR2 SYDVKM, per germline. CDR3 protein: CASRRTGGLQPQHF. The CDR3 DNA follows: TGTGCCAGCAGGCGGACAGGGGGCTTGCAGCCCCAGCATTTT.

V gene TRBV24-1 combines with J gene TRBJ2-3; 12 positions match TRBD2. The trim removed 3 bases at V and 5 bases at J, leaving 11 bases unmatched. Germline V gene data show CDR1 as KGHDR and CDR2 as SFDVKD. The CDR3 is 18 residues long. The CDR3 reads CATSDPLPSGGAGDTQYF. Written as DNA, the CDR3 is TGTGCCACCAGTGATCCCTTACCTAGCGGGGGGGCAGGAGATACGCAGTATTTT.

V usage is TRBV5-6 and J usage is TRBJ1-6, with D possibly matching TRBD1 (5 bases). From germline, CDR1 is SGHDT and CDR2 YYEEEE. Trimming pared 4 bases from V and 6 bases from J, leaving 11 bases between. The CDR3 is 14 residues long. CDR3 nucleotides: TGTGCCAGCAGCCGGGGGGGAACTAATTCACCCCTCCACTTT. This sequence encodes CASSRGGTNSPLHF.

This clone was counted a few times. The chain employs TRBV2 and TRBJ1-5; 7 bases fit TRBD1. V lost 8 bases to trimming and J lost 4 bases; unmatched junction nucleotides: 5. This CDR3 has 13 residues. The germline gives CDR1 SNHLY, CDR2 FYNNEI. In nucleotides, the CDR3 is TGTGCCAGCGGGGGACAGCTAAATCAGCCCCAGCATTTT. Its protein product is CASGGQLNQPQHF.

This chain uses TRBV9 with TRBJ2-1; 7 nucleotides align to TRBD1. Trimming took 5 bases from V and 3 from J; bases not matched to a gene: 5. Germline V gives CDR1 SGDLS, CDR2 YYNGEE. The CDR3 has 14 amino acids. CDR3 nucleotides: TGTGCCAGCAGTGGACAGGCGAACTACAATGAGCAGTTCTTC. Protein: CASSGQANYNEQFF.

Written as DNA, the CDR3 is TGTGCCAGCAGTGGGGCGAAGAACATTCAGTACTTC. Its protein is CASSGAKNIQYF. This rearrangement joins TRBV2 to TRBJ2-4; D remains unclear. CDR1 is SNHLY and CDR2 is FYNNEI in the germline V gene. The CDR3 covers 12 residues. The ends were cut back, 4 bases at V and 7 bases at J, with 8 bases in the middle.

The V gene is TRBV6-1, the J gene TRBJ2-1; no clear D. Trimming cost V 3 bases and J 0 bases, with 6 bases left between them. Germline CDR1 is MNHNS and CDR2 is SASEGT. This CDR3 contains 14 residues. CDR3 residues: CASSERSSYNEQFF. Here the CDR3 DNA reads TGTGCCAGCAGTGAGAGGTCCTCCTACAATGAGCAGTTCTTC.

The count of this clone is one. V gene TRBV5-8 combines with J gene TRBJ1-1; D not resolved. CDR3 length equals 12 residues. Germline CDR1 SGHTS, CDR2 YDEGEE. Trimming shortened V by 4 bases and J by 11 bases, and 15 bases separated the two germline ends. The CDR3 bases are TGTGCCAGCAGCAACCCCGGGAGATGGGCTTTCTTT. Protein: CASSNPGRWAFF.

This chain joins TRBV4-3 and TRBJ1-3, with TRBD1 identical over 7 bases. Germline CDR1 and CDR2: LGHNA and YSLEER. CDR3 size: 16 residues. V lost 0 bases, J lost 0 bases, and 2 bases stayed unmatched. Here the CDR3 reads CASSQDGTASGNTIYF. CDR3 sequence (DNA): TGCGCCAGCAGCCAAGACGGGACAGCCTCTGGAAACACCATATATTTT.

J is TRBJ2-7 and V is TRBV5-1; 7 nucleotides align to TRBD1. V dropped 0 bases and J dropped 4; count of bases not matched to a gene: 10. CDR1 and CDR2 from the germline V gene are SGHRS and YFSETQ. There are 16 residues in the CDR3. The DNA of the CDR3 is TGCGCCAGCAGCTTGGCCGGGCAGCAGGGGGAATACGAGCAGTACTTC. Translation gives CASSLAGQQGEYEQYF.

The V call is TRBV10-1, the J call TRBJ2-2, with a weak D call TRBD2 (5 bases). Germline assignment: CDR1 WNHNN and CDR2 SYGVQD (reference sequence). CDR3 size: 15 residues. Trimming took 2 bases from V and 5 from J, leaving 12 bases between them. As DNA, the CDR3 is TGCGCCAGCAGTGAGGGTACAGCGGAAACCGGGGAGCTGTTTTTT. Amino acid sequence: CASSEGTAETGELFF.

The chain uses TRBV30 and TRBJ1-6; no definite D call. The germline gives CDR1 GTSNPN, CDR2 SVGIG (reference sequence). This CDR3 is 13 amino acids long. The germline V and J ends were trimmed by 7 bases and 5 bases, with 12 bases remaining between them. CDR3 DNA sequence: TGTGCCTCCCCCGGGGTAGATAATTCACCCCTCCACTTT. It translates to CASPGVDNSPLHF.